The sample holds a few counts of the clone carrying this T cell receptor (beta chain). Its antigen is not identified. The sample belongs to a study of CD8 T cells in ankylosing spondylitis. Overall study findings and caveats: Clones that were linked to disease were CD8+ and were relatively rare in peripheral blood. A TCR beta motif of eight or nine highly homologous variants seemed to mark ankylosing spondylitis blood.

V gave up 6 bases and J gave up 2 bases, with 13 bases separating them. The CDR3 is 14 amino acids. Germline CDR1 is LGHDT and CDR2 is YNNKEL (reference sequence). TCRdb re-called the 5' RACE reads through MiXCR, storing one row per CDR3 protein. The sample shows 200,000 to 250,000 distinct CDR3 sequences, roughly 6.6% of them seen only once. The chain recombines TRBV3-1 with TRBJ1-1; D gene ambiguous. The specimen was blood, either unsorted or a sorted T cell fraction (not recorded which). The receptor comes from a male donor with ankylosing spondylitis. CDR3 sequence reads: CASSPSGPNTEAFF. The CDR3 nucleotides read TGTGCCAGCAGTCCTAGTGGACCTAACACTGAAGCTTTCTTT.